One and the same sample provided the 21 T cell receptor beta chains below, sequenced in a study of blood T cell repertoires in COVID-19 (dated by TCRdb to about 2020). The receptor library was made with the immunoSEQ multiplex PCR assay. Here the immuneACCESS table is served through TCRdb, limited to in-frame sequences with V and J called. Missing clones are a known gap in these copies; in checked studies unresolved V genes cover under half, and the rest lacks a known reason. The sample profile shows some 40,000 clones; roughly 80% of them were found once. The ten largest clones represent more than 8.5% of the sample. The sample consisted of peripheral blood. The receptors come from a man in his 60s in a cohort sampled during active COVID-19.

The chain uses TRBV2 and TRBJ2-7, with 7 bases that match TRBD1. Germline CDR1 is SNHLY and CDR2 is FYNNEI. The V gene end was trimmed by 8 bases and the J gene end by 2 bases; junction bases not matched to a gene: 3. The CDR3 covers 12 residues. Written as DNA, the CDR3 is TGTGCCAGCCGACAGGGACCCTACGAGCAGTACTTC. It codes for CASRQGPYEQYF.

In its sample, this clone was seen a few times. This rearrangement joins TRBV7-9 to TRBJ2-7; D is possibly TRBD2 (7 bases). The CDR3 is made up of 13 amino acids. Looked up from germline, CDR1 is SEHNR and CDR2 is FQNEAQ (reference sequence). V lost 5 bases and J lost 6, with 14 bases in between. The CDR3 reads CASSRGGEGEQYF. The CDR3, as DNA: TGTGCCAGCAGCAGGGGGGGCGAAGGCGAGCAGTACTTC.

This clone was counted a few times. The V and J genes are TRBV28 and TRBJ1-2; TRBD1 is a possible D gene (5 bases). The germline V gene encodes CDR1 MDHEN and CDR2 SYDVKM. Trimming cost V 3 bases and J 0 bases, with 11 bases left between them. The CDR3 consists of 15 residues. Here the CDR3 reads CASSFTTGPNYGYTF. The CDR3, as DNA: TGTGCCAGCAGTTTCACCACAGGACCTAACTATGGCTACACCTTC.

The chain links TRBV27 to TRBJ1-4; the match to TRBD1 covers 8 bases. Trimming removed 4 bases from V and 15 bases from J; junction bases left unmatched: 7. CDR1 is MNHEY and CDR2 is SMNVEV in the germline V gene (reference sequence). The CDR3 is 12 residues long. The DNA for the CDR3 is TGTGCCAGCAGTTCCTCGACAGGGGCCGTGTTTTTT. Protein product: CASSSSTGAVFF.

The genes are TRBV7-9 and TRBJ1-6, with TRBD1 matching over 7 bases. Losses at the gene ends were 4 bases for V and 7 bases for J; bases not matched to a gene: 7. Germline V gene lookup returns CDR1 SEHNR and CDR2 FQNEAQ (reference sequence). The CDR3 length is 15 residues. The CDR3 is CASSSIGTENSPLHF. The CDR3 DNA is TGTGCCAGCAGCTCAATCGGGACAGAAAATTCACCCCTCCACTTT.

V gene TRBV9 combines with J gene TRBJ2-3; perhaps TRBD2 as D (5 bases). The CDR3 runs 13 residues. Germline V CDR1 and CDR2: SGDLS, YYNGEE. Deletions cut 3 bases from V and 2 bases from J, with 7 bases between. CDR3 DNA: TGTGCCAGCAGCGGGACTGTCACAGATACGCAGTATTTT. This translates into CASSGTVTDTQYF.

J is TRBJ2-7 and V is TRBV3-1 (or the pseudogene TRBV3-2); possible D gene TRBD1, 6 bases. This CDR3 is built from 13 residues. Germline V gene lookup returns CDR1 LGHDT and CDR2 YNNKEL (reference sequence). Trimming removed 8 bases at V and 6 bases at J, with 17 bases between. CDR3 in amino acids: CASGKSGVSEQYF. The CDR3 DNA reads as TGTGCCAGCGGGAAGTCAGGGGTAAGCGAGCAGTACTTC.

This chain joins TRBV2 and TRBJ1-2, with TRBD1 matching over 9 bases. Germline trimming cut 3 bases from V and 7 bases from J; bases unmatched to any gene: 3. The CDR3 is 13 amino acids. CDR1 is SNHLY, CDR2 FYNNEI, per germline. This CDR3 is CASSEGQGGGYTF. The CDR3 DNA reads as TGTGCCAGCAGTGAGGGACAGGGTGGTGGCTACACCTTC.

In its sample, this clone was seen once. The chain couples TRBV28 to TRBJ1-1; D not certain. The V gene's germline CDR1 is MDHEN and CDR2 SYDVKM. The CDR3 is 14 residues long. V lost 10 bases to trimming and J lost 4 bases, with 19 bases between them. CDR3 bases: TGTGCCACTATCCTACCGGGGTCCTCCACTGAAGCTTTCTTT. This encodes CATILPGSSTEAFF.

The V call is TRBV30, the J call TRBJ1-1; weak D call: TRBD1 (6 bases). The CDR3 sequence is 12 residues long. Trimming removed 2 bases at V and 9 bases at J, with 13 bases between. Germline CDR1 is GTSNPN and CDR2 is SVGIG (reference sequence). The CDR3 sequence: CAWSTGPNKAFF. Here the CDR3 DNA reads TGTGCCTGGAGTACAGGGCCAAACAAAGCTTTCTTT.

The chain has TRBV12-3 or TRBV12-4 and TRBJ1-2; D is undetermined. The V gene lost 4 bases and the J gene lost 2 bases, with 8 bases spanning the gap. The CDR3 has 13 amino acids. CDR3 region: CASSYPQNYGYTF. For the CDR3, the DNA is TGTGCCAGCAGTTATCCACAGAACTATGGCTACACCTTC.

CDR3 bases: TGTGCCAGCAGCAAAGCCAGGAAGGACGAGCAGTACTTC. Encoded protein: CASSKARKDEQYF. The V call is TRBV21-1, the J call TRBJ2-7; the table's D call, TRBD1, has no DNA check behind it. TRBV21-1 is a pseudogene locus. The length of the CDR3 is 13 residues.

CDR3 sequence: CASSLTPGTLPVEQYF. The CDR3 region has the DNA TGTGCCAGCAGCTTGACCCCCGGGACTTTACCGGTGGAGCAGTACTTC. The chain recombines TRBV11-1 with TRBJ2-7; maybe TRBD2 (6 bases). This CDR3 comprises 16 residues. Germline CDR1 SGHAT, CDR2 FQDESV (reference sequence). V was trimmed by 3 bases and J by 7 bases, leaving 22 bases between them. Drawing the rest from reference TRBV11-1 and TRBJ2-7, the complete variable domain is EAEVAQSPRYKITEKSQAVAFWCDPISGHATLYWYRQILGQGPELLVQFQDESVVDDSQLPKDRFSAERLKGVDSTLKIQPAELGDSAMYLCASSLTPGTLPVEQYFGPGTRLTVT.

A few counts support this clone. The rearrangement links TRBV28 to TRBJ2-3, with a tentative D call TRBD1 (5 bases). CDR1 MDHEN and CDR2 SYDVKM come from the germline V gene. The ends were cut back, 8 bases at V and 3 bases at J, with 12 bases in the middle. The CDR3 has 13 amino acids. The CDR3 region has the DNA TGTGCCAGCGGGCAGGGTATGACAGATACGCAGTATTTT. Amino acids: CASGQGMTDTQYF.

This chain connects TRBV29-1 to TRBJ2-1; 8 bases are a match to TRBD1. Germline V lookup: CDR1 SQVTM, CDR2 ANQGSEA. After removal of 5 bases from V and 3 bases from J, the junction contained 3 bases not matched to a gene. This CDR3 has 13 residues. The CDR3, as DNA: TGCAGCGTTCAACAGGGGGTCTACAATGAGCAGTTCTTC. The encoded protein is CSVQQGVYNEQFF.

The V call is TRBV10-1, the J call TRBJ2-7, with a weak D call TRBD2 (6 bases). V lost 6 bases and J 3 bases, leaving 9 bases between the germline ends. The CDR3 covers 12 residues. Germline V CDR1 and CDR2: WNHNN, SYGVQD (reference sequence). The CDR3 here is CASSPGGYEQYF. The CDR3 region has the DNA TGCGCCAGCAGCCCCGGGGGCTACGAGCAGTACTTC.

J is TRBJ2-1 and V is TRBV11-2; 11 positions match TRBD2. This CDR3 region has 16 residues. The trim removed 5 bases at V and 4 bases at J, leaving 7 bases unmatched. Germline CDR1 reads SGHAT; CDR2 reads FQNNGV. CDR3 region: CASSLRLAGQYNEQFF. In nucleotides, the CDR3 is TGTGCCAGCAGCCTCCGACTAGCGGGACAGTACAATGAGCAGTTCTTC.

The CDR3 region is CASSQVDSPETQYF. The CDR3 DNA is TGTGCCAGCAGCCAGGTGGACTCCCCAGAGACCCAGTACTTC. The chain is built from TRBV3-1 (or the pseudogene TRBV3-2) and TRBJ2-5; possible D gene TRBD2, 5 bases. V lost 3 bases and J lost 4, with 12 bases in between. Germline values: CDR1 LGHDT, CDR2 YNNKEL (reference sequence). This CDR3 region has 14 residues.

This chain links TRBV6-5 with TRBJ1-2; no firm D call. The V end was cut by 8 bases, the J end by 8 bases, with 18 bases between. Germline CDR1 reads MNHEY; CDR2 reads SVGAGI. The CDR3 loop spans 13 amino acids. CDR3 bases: TGTGCCAGCCGCAAGACTGAAAAAGGCGGCTACACCTTC. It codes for CASRKTEKGGYTF.

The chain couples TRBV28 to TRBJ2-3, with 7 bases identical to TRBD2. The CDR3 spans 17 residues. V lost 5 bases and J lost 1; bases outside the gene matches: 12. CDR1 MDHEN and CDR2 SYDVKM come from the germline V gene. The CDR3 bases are TGTGCCAGCAGTCCCACGGGACTACCTAAACGCACAGATACGCAGTATTTT. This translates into CASSPTGLPKRTDTQYF.

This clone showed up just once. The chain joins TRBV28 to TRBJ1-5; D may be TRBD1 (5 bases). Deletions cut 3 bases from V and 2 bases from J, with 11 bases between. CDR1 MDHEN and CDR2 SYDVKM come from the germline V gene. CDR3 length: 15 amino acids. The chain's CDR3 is CASSLALGGNQPQHF. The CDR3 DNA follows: TGTGCCAGCAGTTTGGCCTTAGGGGGCAATCAGCCCCAGCATTTT.